One sample yielded the 32 T cell receptor beta chains listed below, sequenced in a study of cytomegalovirus exposure and HLA in healthy donors. 60 Vbeta and 13 Jbeta primers were used in PCR. TCRdb's table, derived via immunoSEQ multiplex PCR, lists solely in-frame clones and lacks some. The sample carries approximately 77,000 clones, approximately 78% recorded once. Sequenced input: PBMCs. The receptors originated from a man in his forties or fifties in good health and CMV-seronegative.

A few counts support this clone. The chain recombines TRBV23-1 with TRBJ1-3; D remains ambiguous. TRBV23-1 is identified as an open reading frame with a role that is uncertain. V was shortened by 6 bases and J by 5 bases, with 11 bases between the two germline ends. This CDR3 region has 13 residues. The CDR3 protein is CASRRIVRNTIYF. The CDR3 bases are TGCGCCAGCAGAAGAATAGTTAGAAACACCATATATTTT.

The chain couples TRBV6-5 to TRBJ1-2; 8 bases fit TRBD1. Unmatched junction bases numbered 13, after V lost 8 bases and J lost 8 bases. Germline V gives CDR1 MNHEY, CDR2 SVGAGI. The CDR3 is 14 residues long. CDR3 amino acids: CASLQGQGAVGYTF. In DNA, the CDR3 is TGTGCCAGCCTCCAAGGGCAGGGGGCGGTGGGCTACACCTTC.

V usage is TRBV4-3 and J usage is TRBJ2-2; D may be TRBD1 (6 bases). The CDR3 has 16 amino acids. Germline values: CDR1 LGHNA, CDR2 YSLEER. Trimming took off 0 bases at V and 5 bases at J, with 13 bases between the two ends. CDR3 DNA: TGCGCCAGCAGCCAAGATCAGGGGACCCTTACCGGGGAGCTGTTTTTT. Translation gives CASSQDQGTLTGELFF.

The chain is built from TRBV7-9 and TRBJ2-7; D possibly corresponds to TRBD2 (5 bases). CDR3 length: 13 amino acids. Germline CDR1 SEHNR, CDR2 FQNEAQ (reference sequence). Trimming pared 3 bases from V and 3 bases from J, leaving 9 bases between. The CDR3 DNA reads as TGTGCCAGCAGCTTCCCGGGGATCTACGAGCAGTACTTC. Translating gives CASSFPGIYEQYF.

The chain joins TRBV7-9 to TRBJ2-5; 7 bases are a match to TRBD1. The V gene's germline CDR1 is SEHNR and CDR2 FQNEAQ (reference sequence). J lost 9 bases, V lost 1 base, and 2 bases had no gene match. This CDR3 contains 12 residues. The CDR3 nucleotides read TGTGCCAGCAGCTTAGAGGGGGCCCCCCAGTACTTC. Translated: CASSLEGAPQYF.

This clone was picked up a small number of times. This chain connects TRBV28 to TRBJ2-1; TRBD1 agrees at 7 bases. Germline assignment: CDR1 MDHEN and CDR2 SYDVKM. The CDR3 has 14 residues. The J segment lost 6 bases and the V segment lost 5 bases, leaving 7 bases of the junction unmatched. DNA for the CDR3: TGTGCCAGCAGTCCCCGGGGACAGCCCAATGAGCAGTTCTTC. Residues: CASSPRGQPNEQFF.

The chain recombines TRBV13 with TRBJ1-5, with 11 bases identical to TRBD1. The CDR3 loop spans 17 amino acids. CDR1 PRHDT and CDR2 FYEKMQ come from the germline V gene (reference sequence). Trimming at V came to 5 bases and at J to 4 bases, leaving 10 bases not matched to a gene. The CDR3 loop reads CASSLRTGGAGNQPQHF. DNA for the CDR3: TGTGCCAGCAGCCTACGGACAGGGGGCGCTGGAAATCAGCCCCAGCATTTT.

V is TRBV7-3 and J is TRBJ2-3, with 9 bases that match TRBD2. The germline gives CDR1 SGHTA, CDR2 FQGTGA. With 4 bases clipped from V and 1 base from J, the junction kept 6 bases outside the gene matches. The CDR3 is made up of 16 amino acids. CDR3 sequence: CASSSKREARTDTQYF. For the CDR3, the DNA is TGTGCCAGCAGCTCGAAGCGGGAGGCACGCACAGATACGCAGTATTTT.

The sample holds a few counts of this clone. DNA of the CDR3: TGTGCCAGCAGCTTGGCGGGACTAGCTCCTTACGAGCAGTACTTC. This gives the protein CASSLAGLAPYEQYF. This chain joins TRBV5-4 and TRBJ2-7; TRBD2 matches 9 bases. Germline assignment: CDR1 SGHNT and CDR2 YYREEE (reference sequence). The CDR3 has 15 residues. The V and J ends lost 0 bases and 4 bases, in that order; junction bases with no gene match: 5.

This clone has more than one count but fewer than ten. The V gene is TRBV14, the J gene TRBJ2-1; maybe TRBD2 (5 bases). Trimming took off 1 base at V and 6 bases at J, with 10 bases between the two ends. The CDR3 has 14 residues. The germline V gene has CDR1 SGHDN and CDR2 FVKESK. As DNA, the CDR3 is TGTGCCAGCAGCCAAGTTAGAGGAGGCAATGAGCAGTTCTTC. It translates to CASSQVRGGNEQFF.

The chain combines TRBV5-6 with TRBJ2-5, with 10 nucleotides matching TRBD2. Germline V gives CDR1 SGHDT, CDR2 YYEEEE. CDR3 length: 17 amino acids. Trimming took 2 bases from V and 5 from J; bases not matched to a gene: 12. The CDR3 nucleotides read TGTGCCAGCAGCTTCGGACTAGCGGCCCCTCCCCGGGAGACCCAGTACTTC. Protein sequence: CASSFGLAAPPRETQYF.

The table lists this clone with a few counts. The chain uses TRBV15 and TRBJ2-1, with 12 positions matching TRBD2. Germline V gene lookup returns CDR1 LNHNV and CDR2 YYDKDF (reference sequence). This CDR3 comprises 16 residues. Unmatched junction bases numbered 6, after V lost 3 bases and J lost 6 bases. The DNA for the CDR3 is TGTGCCACCAGCAGGGACCGACTAGCGGGAGCCAATGAGCAGTTCTTC. It codes for CATSRDRLAGANEQFF.

This clone occurred a few times. The chain recombines TRBV5-6 with TRBJ2-7, with 10 bases that match TRBD1. V lost 4 bases, J lost 7 bases, and 11 bases stayed unmatched. The CDR3 contains 15 residues. Germline V gene lookup returns CDR1 SGHDT and CDR2 YYEEEE. CDR3 residues: CASSPLTGGAGEQYF. The CDR3 bases are TGTGCCAGCAGCCCCCTGACAGGGGGCGCGGGGGAGCAGTACTTC.

The chain employs TRBV5-1 and TRBJ2-7, with unresolved D. CDR1 is SGHRS and CDR2 is YFSETQ in the germline V gene. V lost 0 bases and J 2 bases, leaving 15 bases between the germline ends. This CDR3 contains 16 residues. CDR3 loop: CASSLERRPPPYEQYF. The CDR3 DNA sequence: TGCGCCAGCAGCTTGGAACGGAGACCGCCGCCCTACGAGCAGTACTTC.

The V call is TRBV5-8, the J call TRBJ2-2; D not certain. Germline loops: CDR1 SGHTS, CDR2 YDEGEE. Trimming shortened V by 0 bases and J by 4 bases, and 13 bases separated the two germline ends. The CDR3 loop spans 16 amino acids. The CDR3 DNA is TGTGCCAGCAGCTTGGCCACGGTAGTCGGCACCGGGGAGCTGTTTTTT. This translates into CASSLATVVGTGELFF. The full variable domain, with the rest looked up from reference TRBV5-8 and TRBJ2-2, is EAGVTQSPTHLIKTRGQQATLRCSPISGHTSVYWYQQALGLGLQFLLWYDEGEERNRGNFPPRFSGRQFPNYSSELNVNALELEDSALYLCASSLATVVGTGELFFGEGSRLTVL.

This clone was detected only a few times. The chain joins TRBV19 to TRBJ1-5; D is perhaps TRBD1 (5 bases). Trimming took 7 bases from V and 0 from J, leaving 13 bases between them. Germline assignment: CDR1 LNHDA and CDR2 SQIVND (reference sequence). The CDR3 is 15 residues long. CDR3 coding DNA: TGTGCCAGTACCGCACAGGTTTATAGCAATCAGCCCCAGCATTTT. Translated, it gives CASTAQVYSNQPQHF. Based on the CDR3 plus reference TRBV19 and TRBJ1-5, the full variable domain is DGGITQSPKYLFRKEGQNVTLSCEQNLNHDAMYWYRQDPGQGLRLIYYSQIVNDFQKGDIAEGYSVSREKKESFPLTVTSAQKNPTAFYLCASTAQVYSNQPQHFGDGTRLSIL.

The V call is TRBV15, the J call TRBJ2-5, with TRBD1 matching 12 bases. The CDR3 runs 16 residues. J lost 5 bases, V lost 1 base, and 5 bases had no gene match. CDR1 and CDR2 from the germline V gene are LNHNV and YYDKDF (reference sequence). The CDR3 coding sequence is TGTGCCACCAGCAGAGCCGGGACAGGGGGCAGCGAGACCCAGTACTTC. Translation: CATSRAGTGGSETQYF. The full variable domain, with the rest looked up from reference TRBV15 and TRBJ2-5, is DAMVIQNPRYQVTQFGKPVTLSCSQTLNHNVMYWYQQKSSQAPKLLFHYYDKDFNNEADTPDNFQSRRPNTSFCFLDIRSPGLGDTAMYLCATSRAGTGGSETQYFGPGTRLLVL.

This clone was found once. V and J are TRBV19 and TRBJ2-7, with TRBD1 matching 8 bases. Looked up from germline, CDR1 is LNHDA and CDR2 is SQIVND (reference sequence). CDR3 size: 14 residues. The junction had 5 bases not matched to a gene; V was cut back by 5 bases and J by 2 bases. Here the CDR3 DNA reads TGTGCCAGTAGTGCGACAGGGGTGCCCTACGAGCAGTACTTC. This gives the protein CASSATGVPYEQYF.

The rearrangement links TRBV5-1 to TRBJ2-2; 9 bases map to TRBD2. The V gene's germline CDR1 is SGHRS and CDR2 YFSETQ. V shed 5 bases, J shed 5 bases, and the junction held 7 bases outside the gene matches. CDR3 length: 15 amino acids. In nucleotides, the CDR3 is TGCGCCAGCAGACTCGGGCGGGAGGGAACCGGGGAGCTGTTTTTT. This gives the protein CASRLGREGTGELFF.

This sequence joins TRBV4-2 and TRBJ1-2; D gene ambiguous. V was cut by 3 bases and J by 2 bases, with 4 bases left in between. In germline, CDR1 is LGHNA, CDR2 YNFKEQ. This CDR3 comprises 12 residues. CDR3 sequence (DNA): TGTGCCAGCAGCCACCTAAACTATGGCTACACCTTC. It is translated as CASSHLNYGYTF.

The rearrangement uses TRBV28 and TRBJ1-1, with TRBD1 matching 7 bases. J was trimmed by 0 bases and V by 6 bases; bases with no gene match: 13. From germline, CDR1 is MDHEN and CDR2 SYDVKM. The CDR3 totals 17 residues. CDR3 amino acids: CASSPRAGGLMNTEAFF. The CDR3 DNA reads TGTGCCAGCAGCCCGAGGGCAGGGGGTTTAATGAACACTGAAGCTTTCTTT.

The J gene is TRBJ2-7, the V gene TRBV5-1; weak D call: TRBD1 (6 bases). The CDR3 spans 14 residues. Trimming cost V 7 bases and J 3 bases, with 17 bases left between them. CDR1 is SGHRS and CDR2 is YFSETQ in the germline V gene. The CDR3 sequence is CASAARQEHYEQYF. For the CDR3, the DNA is TGCGCCAGCGCCGCAAGACAGGAGCACTACGAGCAGTACTTC. The variable domain in full, completed from reference TRBV5-1 and TRBJ2-7, reads KAGVTQTPRYLIKTRGQQVTLSCSPISGHRSVSWYQQTPGQGLQFLFEYFSETQRNKGNFPGRFSGRQFSNSRSEMNVSTLELGDSALYLCASAARQEHYEQYFGPGTRLTVT.

The rearrangement links TRBV4-3 to TRBJ2-1; the D is unclear. With 2 bases removed from V and 4 bases from J, the gap between germline ends came to 9 bases. The CDR3 totals 14 residues. Germline V gene lookup returns CDR1 LGHNA and CDR2 YSLEER. Here the CDR3 DNA reads TGCGCCAGCAGCCAATTGTCCGGTTACAATGAGCAGTTCTTC. Protein product: CASSQLSGYNEQFF.

The chain carries TRBV7-2 and TRBJ1-5; the match to TRBD1 covers 9 bases. V lost 6 bases and J lost 6; bases outside the gene matches: 12. The CDR3 is made up of 16 amino acids. Germline CDR1 and CDR2: SGHTA and FQGNSA. Here the CDR3 reads CASSSPGTGRVQPQHF. CDR3 coding DNA: TGTGCCAGCAGTTCCCCCGGGACAGGGAGGGTTCAGCCCCAGCATTTT.

The chain combines TRBV21-1 with TRBJ2-7; the table's TRBD1 call for D was not verified on the DNA. TRBV21-1 is a listed pseudogene. The CDR3 contains 21 residues. For the CDR3, the DNA is TGTGCCAGCAGCAAAGGTACATCGGGACCGGGACAGGGGCGCCTTGACTACGAGCAGTACTTC. Its protein product is CASSKGTSGPGQGRLDYEQYF.

The rearrangement uses TRBV30 and TRBJ2-7, with 8 positions matching TRBD2. The CDR3 runs 13 residues. Per germline, CDR1 GTSNPN and CDR2 SVGIG (reference sequence). Trimming at V came to 5 bases and at J to 5 bases, leaving 8 bases not matched to a gene. CDR3 coding DNA: TGTGCCTGGCGGGCTAGCGGGTTCCACGAGCAGTACTTC. Amino acids: CAWRASGFHEQYF.

The chain links TRBV28 to TRBJ2-7; D might be TRBD2 (6 bases). Germline CDR1 is MDHEN and CDR2 is SYDVKM. This CDR3 contains 14 residues. The V end was cut by 5 bases, the J end by 3 bases, with 14 bases between. CDR3 sequence reads: CASSNPGLRYEQYF. The CDR3 coding sequence is TGTGCCAGCAGTAATCCGGGACTCCGCTACGAGCAGTACTTC. Variable domain in full (rest from reference TRBV28 and TRBJ2-7): DVKVTQSSRYLVKRTGEKVFLECVQDMDHENMFWYRQDPGLGLRLIYFSYDVKMKEKGDIPEGYSVSREKKERFSLILESASTNQTSMYLCASSNPGLRYEQYFGPGTRLTVT.

This clone was recorded once. The V gene is TRBV19, the J gene TRBJ1-2; 9 nucleotides align to TRBD1. Germline V gives CDR1 LNHDA, CDR2 SQIVND (reference sequence). The CDR3 has 15 residues. Losses at the gene ends were 5 bases for V and 4 bases for J; bases not matched to a gene: 8. CDR3 loop: CASSEPRQGGYGYTF. CDR3 coding DNA: TGTGCCAGTAGTGAACCACGACAGGGGGGCTATGGCTACACCTTC.

The chain combines TRBV28 with TRBJ1-2; 11 bases line up with TRBD1. The J segment lost 4 bases and the V segment lost 5 bases, leaving 9 bases of the junction unmatched. This CDR3 comprises 16 residues. CDR1 is MDHEN and CDR2 is SYDVKM in the germline V gene. CDR3 DNA sequence: TGTGCCAGCAGTAAGGACAGGGGGCTCTTAAGCTATGGCTACACCTTC. This gives the protein CASSKDRGLLSYGYTF.

CDR3 nucleotide sequence: TGTGCCAGCAGCCGACAGGTACAAGAGACCCAGTACTTC. Amino acid sequence: CASSRQVQETQYF. This chain joins TRBV7-2 and TRBJ2-5; TRBD1 might be the D (6 bases). The CDR3 is 13 residues long. Germline V gives CDR1 SGHTA, CDR2 FQGNSA. Trimming pared 5 bases from V and 2 bases from J, leaving 9 bases between.

The chain has TRBV9 and TRBJ2-5, with 11 bases lining up with TRBD2. V gave up 4 bases and J gave up 5 bases; unmatched junction bases: 10. The CDR3 loop spans 16 amino acids. Germline loops: CDR1 SGDLS, CDR2 YYNGEE. CDR3 amino acids: CASSKLAGEGRETQYF. As DNA, the CDR3 is TGTGCCAGCAGCAAACTAGCGGGAGAAGGGAGGGAGACCCAGTACTTC.

The chain links TRBV28 to TRBJ2-7, with 8 bases aligning to TRBD1. The CDR3 covers 14 residues. Germline CDR1 MDHEN, CDR2 SYDVKM. V was pared by 6 bases and J by 5 bases, with 9 bases of the junction left unmatched. CDR3 residues: CASRSQGARHEQYF. The CDR3 DNA reads TGTGCCAGCAGATCTCAGGGGGCGCGGCACGAGCAGTACTTC.